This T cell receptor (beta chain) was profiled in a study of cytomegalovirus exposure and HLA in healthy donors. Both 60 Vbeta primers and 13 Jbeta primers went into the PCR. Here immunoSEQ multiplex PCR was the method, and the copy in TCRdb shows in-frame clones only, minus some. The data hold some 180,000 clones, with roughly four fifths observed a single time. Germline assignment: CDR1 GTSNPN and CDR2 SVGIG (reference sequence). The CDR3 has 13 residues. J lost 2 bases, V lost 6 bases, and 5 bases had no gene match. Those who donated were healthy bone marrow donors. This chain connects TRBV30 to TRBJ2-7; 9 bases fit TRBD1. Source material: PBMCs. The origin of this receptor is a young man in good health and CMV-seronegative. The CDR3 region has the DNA TGTGCCTGTCGGGGGACAGGGCCCTACGAGCAGTACTTC. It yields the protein CACRGTGPYEQYF. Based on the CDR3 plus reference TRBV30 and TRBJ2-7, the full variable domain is SQTIHQWPATLVQPVGSPLSLECTVEGTSNPNLYWYRQAAGRGLQLLFYSVGIGQISSEVPQNLSASRPQDRQFILSSKKLLLSDSGFYLCACRGTGPYEQYFGPGTRLTVT.